Detailed here is one TCR beta chain. Just one base apart from a much larger clone, this may be a read error. RNA transcripts provided the source from which TCR beta CDR3 regions were amplified. Using the HTBI primer set, a first-round RT-PCR was run on the TCR CDR3. Each CDR3 protein gets one entry after TCRdb re-called the multiplex PCR reads with MiXCR. Among roughly 550,000 distinct CDR3 sequences, about 16% were seen once, and the ten largest hold over 25%. The data are from a study of T cells in Graves' hyperthyroidism and ophthalmopathy. The cohort's ophthalmopathy patients, a group with duration under 3 months, had a Clinical Activity Score of at least 3 and a NOSPECS grade of at least 4. The sequence was collected from a woman aged 25 to 39 with Graves' ophthalmopathy. The sample taken for sequencing was blood.

The CDR3 loop is CSARERTGEDSGQYF. The DNA of the CDR3 is TGCAGTGCTAGAGAGCGGACAGGGGAGGATTCCGGGCAGTACTTC. The chain combines TRBV20-1 with TRBJ2-7, with 9 positions matching TRBD1. The V gene end was trimmed by 0 bases and the J gene end by 9 bases; junction bases not matched to a gene: 12. Germline assignment: CDR1 DFQATT and CDR2 SNEGSKA (reference sequence). CDR3 length: 15 residues.